These 22 T cell receptor beta chains share one sample of origin, sequenced in a study of siplizumab effects on memory and regulatory T cells. Assay: immunoSEQ multiplex PCR; the TCRdb copy retains only in-frame clones and omits some. This table has roughly 64,000 clones, 90% to 97% appearing once. Source material: naive CD8+ T cells sorted from blood. The receptors were gathered from a human donor in good health.

The chain combines TRBV27 with TRBJ1-2; tentative D call: TRBD1 (5 bases). Trimming pared 4 bases from V and 2 bases from J, leaving 17 bases between. This CDR3 is 16 amino acids long. CDR1 is MNHEY, CDR2 SMNVEV, per germline (reference sequence). The CDR3 DNA is TGTGCCAGCAGTTCACAGGAGCTCGGGCAGAACTATGGCTACACCTTC. As protein: CASSSQELGQNYGYTF.

The chain links TRBV6-4 to TRBJ2-7; D gene uncertain. The CDR3 has 15 amino acids. Trimming removed 3 bases from V and 0 bases from J, with 12 bases in between. Germline V gene lookup returns CDR1 MRHNA and CDR2 SNTAGT. The CDR3 loop reads CASSEYGLSSYEQYF. The CDR3 nucleotides read TGTGCCAGCAGTGAGTATGGGCTTAGCTCCTACGAGCAGTACTTC.

The chain combines TRBV6-1 with TRBJ2-7, with 9 positions matching TRBD2. Unmatched junction bases numbered 3, after V lost 7 bases and J lost 2 bases. Germline loops: CDR1 MNHNS, CDR2 SASEGT. This CDR3 has 13 amino acids. CDR3 sequence reads: CASNQRGAYEQYF. The CDR3 region has the DNA TGTGCCAGCAACCAGCGGGGGGCCTACGAGCAGTACTTC.

The rearrangement joins TRBV9 to TRBJ1-2, with D unclear. The CDR3 contains 14 residues. In germline, CDR1 is SGDLS, CDR2 YYNGEE. The V end was cut by 3 bases, the J end by 0 bases, with 9 bases between. CDR3 coding DNA: TGTGCCAGCAGCGAGAGCATGGCTAACTATGGCTACACCTTC. This codes for CASSESMANYGYTF.

This chain uses TRBV6-1 with TRBJ1-2; 7 positions match TRBD1. Germline V gene lookup returns CDR1 MNHNS and CDR2 SASEGT. The CDR3 consists of 12 residues. The ends lost 3 bases at V and 8 bases at J; junction bases unmatched: 3. CDR3 residues: CASSEGTVGYTF. The CDR3 DNA reads as TGTGCCAGCAGTGAGGGGACAGTCGGCTACACCTTC.

This clone was counted once. This chain uses TRBV27 with TRBJ2-2, with 8 bases that match TRBD1. This CDR3 is built from 15 residues. The germline V gene has CDR1 MNHEY and CDR2 SMNVEV (reference sequence). The V and J ends lost 6 bases and 3 bases, in that order; junction bases with no gene match: 6. The DNA of the CDR3 is TGTGCCAGCAGCCTCAGGGGGCTGTACACCGGGGAGCTGTTTTTT. Protein sequence: CASSLRGLYTGELFF.

V gene TRBV4-1 combines with J gene TRBJ1-1; 8 bases agree with TRBD1. The CDR3 is 15 residues long. The V and J ends lost 1 base and 0 bases, in that order; junction bases with no gene match: 1. The germline gives CDR1 MGHRA, CDR2 YSYEKL. The CDR3 loop reads CASSQGTGMNTEAFF. The CDR3 coding sequence is TGCGCCAGCAGCCAAGGGACAGGGATGAACACTGAAGCTTTCTTT.

The genes are TRBV4-2 and TRBJ2-5; either TRBD1 or TRBD2 may supply D (5 bases each). The J call could be wrong; TRBJ2-7 is a better fit for the DNA end. This CDR3 has 18 residues. Per germline, CDR1 LGHNA and CDR2 YNFKEQ. CDR3 in DNA: TGTGCCAGCAGCCAAGAGGGGGTTTTGGGTCATAACTCCTACGAGCAGTACTTC. Its protein is CASSQEGVLGHNSYEQYF.

This clone was seen only a few times. J is TRBJ1-1 and V is TRBV9; weak D call: TRBD1 (5 bases). Germline CDR1 and CDR2: SGDLS and YYNGEE. V dropped 0 bases and J dropped 7 bases, with 13 bases sitting between them. The CDR3 is 14 residues long. The CDR3 reads CASSVESWDGEAFF. The CDR3 DNA is TGTGCCAGCAGCGTAGAGAGTTGGGACGGTGAAGCTTTCTTT.

CDR3 amino acids: CSTFTGNGYTF. DNA for the CDR3: TGCAGCACATTCACAGGGAATGGCTACACCTTC. This sequence joins TRBV29-1 and TRBJ1-2; possible D gene TRBD1, 6 bases. V was cut by 8 bases and J by 6 bases, with 13 bases left in between. The CDR3 has 11 residues. Germline CDR1 is SQVTM and CDR2 is ANQGSEA. Supplemented by reference TRBV29-1 and TRBJ1-2, the full variable domain reads SAVISQKPSRDICQRGTSLTIQCQVDSQVTMMFWYRQQPGQSLTLIATANQGSEATYESGFVIDKFPISRPNLTFSTLTVSNMSPEDSSIYLCSTFTGNGYTFGSGTRLTVV.

The rearrangement uses TRBV5-4 and TRBJ1-1, with 7 nucleotides matching TRBD1. The V gene end was trimmed by 1 base and the J gene end by 5 bases; junction bases not matched to a gene: 5. The germline gives CDR1 SGHNT, CDR2 YYREEE (reference sequence). This CDR3 is 14 amino acids long. CDR3 DNA: TGTGCCAGCAGCTTGTCCGCAGGGGGTACTGAAGCTTTCTTT. Translated: CASSLSAGGTEAFF.

This chain connects TRBV30 to TRBJ2-5; 7 bases map to TRBD2. V was clipped by 0 bases and J by 2 bases; unmatched bases: 6. CDR1 and CDR2 (germline): GTSNPN, SVGIG (reference sequence). CDR3 length: 15 residues. CDR3 nucleotides: TGTGCCTGGAGTGTACTTGGGGGACTACAAGAGACCCAGTACTTC. It is translated as CAWSVLGGLQETQYF.

This CDR3 reads CASREDGYTF. The CDR3, as DNA: TGTGCCAGCAGGGAGGATGGCTACACCTTC. This chain uses TRBV28 with TRBJ1-2, with D hard to call. The length of the CDR3 is 10 residues. Germline V lookup: CDR1 MDHEN, CDR2 SYDVKM. V gave up 6 bases and J gave up 6 bases, with 5 bases separating them.

The V gene is TRBV23-1, the J gene TRBJ2-7, with D perhaps given as TRBD1 or TRBD2 (5 bases each). TRBV23-1 is an open reading frame, and its role is uncertain. CDR3 length: 16 residues. Trimming shortened V by 4 bases and J by 2 bases, and 18 bases separated the two germline ends. CDR3: CASSPHWGRGTYEQYF. Here the CDR3 DNA reads TGCGCCAGCAGTCCCCACTGGGGCAGAGGGACCTACGAGCAGTACTTC.

This chain links TRBV4-1 with TRBJ2-7; weak D call: TRBD1 (6 bases). Trimming left V 1 base short and J 5 bases short, with 15 bases between. CDR1 and CDR2 (germline): MGHRA, YSYEKL. CDR3 length: 15 residues. CDR3 sequence reads: CASSQAQGSLNEQYF. For the CDR3, the DNA is TGCGCCAGCAGCCAAGCACAGGGTTCACTCAACGAGCAGTACTTC.

The rearrangement uses TRBV5-6 and TRBJ2-5, with D hard to call. The CDR3 has 14 amino acids. The germline CDR1 and CDR2 sequences are SGHDT and YYEEEE. V was clipped by 2 bases and J by 1 base, with 9 bases between them. The CDR3 reads CASSFTDLQETQYF. CDR3 DNA: TGTGCCAGCAGCTTCACTGACCTCCAAGAGACCCAGTACTTC.

This rearrangement joins TRBV4-3 to TRBJ1-1; weak D call: TRBD1 (6 bases). Trimming took off 1 base at V and 1 base at J, with 13 bases between the two ends. CDR1 LGHNA and CDR2 YSLEER come from the germline V gene. CDR3 length: 16 amino acids. The CDR3 spells CASSQGITGKNTEAFF. For the CDR3, the DNA is TGCGCCAGCAGCCAAGGTATTACAGGGAAGAACACTGAAGCTTTCTTT.

In nucleotides, the CDR3 is TGTGCCAGTAAACAGGGCTACGAGCAGTACTTC. This sequence encodes CASKQGYEQYF. This sequence joins TRBV19 and TRBJ2-7; possibly TRBD1 for D (6 bases). With 7 bases removed from V and 3 bases from J, the gap between germline ends came to 7 bases. CDR1 is LNHDA, CDR2 SQIVND, per germline (reference sequence). The CDR3 spans 11 residues.

The V gene is TRBV7-9, the J gene TRBJ1-1; TRBD1 aligns across 8 bases. CDR3 length: 15 amino acids. CDR1 is SEHNR and CDR2 is FQNEAQ in the germline V gene (reference sequence). The J segment lost 4 bases and the V segment lost 2 bases, leaving 6 bases of the junction unmatched. The CDR3 DNA sequence: TGTGCCAGCAGCTTATTCAGGGGGCTGAGCACTGAAGCTTTCTTT. Protein: CASSLFRGLSTEAFF.

This clone was recorded a few times. The genes are TRBV4-2 and TRBJ1-5; unclear D gene. Trimming removed 1 base from V and 6 bases from J, with 10 bases in between. The CDR3 length is 14 residues. Germline V gene lookup returns CDR1 LGHNA and CDR2 YNFKEQ. The DNA of the CDR3 is TGTGCCAGCAGCCAAGTAGGTGTGGGTCAGCCCCAGCATTTT. This codes for CASSQVGVGQPQHF.

The chain combines TRBV13 with TRBJ1-2; D is possibly TRBD1 (6 bases). Looked up from germline, CDR1 is PRHDT and CDR2 is FYEKMQ (reference sequence). There are 17 residues in the CDR3. V shed 1 base and J shed 3 bases, with 18 bases lying between them. The CDR3 protein is CASSLEANRDHYYGYTF. CDR3 bases: TGTGCCAGCAGCTTAGAGGCCAACAGGGACCACTACTATGGCTACACCTTC.

The chain couples TRBV4-3 to TRBJ1-1, with 12 bases matching TRBD1. With 0 bases clipped from V and 7 bases from J, the junction kept 6 bases outside the gene matches. The CDR3 contains 16 residues. From germline, CDR1 is LGHNA and CDR2 YSLEER. In DNA, the CDR3 is TGCGCCAGCAGCCAAGATCAGGGACAGGGGGCAGATGAAGCTTTCTTT. Protein: CASSQDQGQGADEAFF.